This T cell receptor (beta chain) is from a study of T cell responses to AZD1222 COVID-19 vaccine. This clone was detected only once. Its matching antigen is unknown. CDR1 and CDR2 (germline): SEHNR, FQNEAQ (reference sequence). This CDR3 is built from 15 residues. Deletions cut 5 bases from V and 5 bases from J, with 18 bases between. The study, taken as a whole, reports: Spike was spanned by vaccine-associated CD4 TCRs, with dominance at 160-218 and 743-854. The donor group comprised mostly white British people and more females; the analysis possibly underestimated clonal diversity. Without day 14 samples, only post-peak T cell repertoires were studied.

The data were produced by immunoSEQ multiplex PCR, yet TCRdb's version contains in-frame clones alone and is incomplete. The profile shows 99,000 or so clones, approximately 89% of them singletons. Investigators merged groups given second doses at roughly 4 or roughly 12 weeks. This receptor was obtained from an adult who received the AZD1222 COVID-19 vaccine. The chain joins TRBV7-9 to TRBJ1-2; unclear D gene. This specimen was peripheral blood, taken 28 days after the second AZD1222 dose. The DNA for the CDR3 is TGTGCCAGCAGCCTATCAGCAGCAGGAGATTATGGCTACACCTTC. It yields the protein CASSLSAAGDYGYTF. The variable domain in full, with the rest retrieved from reference TRBV7-9 and TRBJ1-2, is DTGVSQNPRHKITKRGQNVTFRCDPISEHNRLYWYRQTLGQGPEFLTYFQNEAQLEKSRLLSDRFSAERPKGSFSTLEIQRTEQGDSAMYLCASSLSAAGDYGYTFGSGTRLTVV.